Below, 22 T cell receptor beta chains from the same sample are listed, as sequenced in a study of cytomegalovirus exposure and HLA in healthy donors (dated by TCRdb to about 2017). Library generation was performed with the immunoSEQ multiplex PCR assay. For the multiplex PCR, a mixture combining 60 forward primers for TCR Vbeta segments and 13 reverse primers for TCR Jbeta segments was used. TCRdb provides this immuneACCESS table in a form limited to in-frame rearrangements. Some clones are lacking; in checked studies, under half of them reflect an unresolved V gene, and why the rest are absent is not known. For this sample there are 130,000 to 150,000 clones; roughly three quarters appear just once. The ten largest clones represent about 5.3% of the sample. The sequencing sample was made of PBMCs. Every receptor here comes from a woman aged 50 to 65 in good health and CMV-seronegative.

The chain employs TRBV5-1 and TRBJ1-6, with 7 bases fitting TRBD1. CDR1 is SGHRS, CDR2 YFSETQ, per germline. The CDR3 loop spans 17 amino acids. V trimming: 2 bases; J trimming: 7 bases; junction bases outside the gene matches: 12. CDR3 in amino acids: CASSLGDSGGPNSPLHF. The CDR3 nucleotides read TGCGCCAGCAGCTTAGGGGACAGCGGGGGTCCAAATTCACCCCTCCACTTT.

The V and J genes are TRBV19 and TRBJ1-5, with D maybe TRBD1 (5 bases). CDR3 size: 16 residues. Germline CDR1 reads LNHDA; CDR2 reads SQIVND (reference sequence). Trimming took 5 bases from V and 5 from J, leaving 19 bases between them. CDR3 in DNA: TGTGCCAGTAGTTTCCACTCGACAGCTACTCATCAGCCCCAGCATTTT. Its translation: CASSFHSTATHQPQHF.

The V call is TRBV28, the J call TRBJ2-2; 9 bases match TRBD1. The CDR3 sequence is 16 residues long. J lost 1 base, V lost 8 bases, and 8 bases had no gene match. CDR1 and CDR2 from the germline V gene are MDHEN and SYDVKM. The CDR3 DNA reads as TGTGCCAGCCGACCCTCGGGACAGGGGAACACCGGGGAGCTGTTTTTT. Its protein is CASRPSGQGNTGELFF.

The chain combines TRBV4-1 with TRBJ1-5; 8 bases line up with TRBD1. The CDR3 totals 17 residues. V trimming: 3 bases; J trimming: 0 bases; junction bases outside the gene matches: 7. CDR1 and CDR2 from the germline V gene are MGHRA and YSYEKL. The CDR3 here is CASSQTGQVYSNQPQHF. The CDR3 nucleotides read TGCGCCAGCAGCCAGACGGGACAGGTGTATAGCAATCAGCCCCAGCATTTT.

This sequence joins TRBV15 and TRBJ1-2; TRBD1 might be the D (6 bases). The CDR3 length is 17 residues. CDR1 and CDR2 (germline): LNHNV, YYDKDF (reference sequence). V lost 2 bases and J 1 base, leaving 17 bases between the germline ends. In DNA, the CDR3 is TGTGCCACCAGCAGATTTGGACAGAGGAGTTTTAACTATGGCTACACCTTC. Translating gives CATSRFGQRSFNYGYTF.

This clone was seen more than once but under ten times. The chain is built from TRBV2 and TRBJ1-1, with TRBD1 as a possible D gene (5 bases). Trimming stripped 8 bases from V and 4 bases from J, with 17 bases between. This CDR3 has 14 amino acids. CDR1 is SNHLY and CDR2 is FYNNEI in the germline V gene. CDR3: CASGARSGGTEAFF. The CDR3 DNA reads as TGTGCCAGCGGGGCGCGGTCGGGGGGCACTGAAGCTTTCTTT.

The chain joins TRBV30 to TRBJ1-5, with 10 positions matching TRBD1. Germline V gene data show CDR1 as GTSNPN and CDR2 as SVGIG (reference sequence). V was pared by 3 bases and J by 5 bases, with 16 bases of the junction left unmatched. The CDR3 is made up of 18 amino acids. In DNA, the CDR3 is TGTGCCTGGAGGGATCAGGAGCCCCGGGACAGGGGACATCAGCCCCAGCATTTT. Amino acid sequence: CAWRDQEPRDRGHQPQHF. Full variable domain (outside the CDR3, taken from reference TRBV30 and TRBJ1-5): SQTIHQWPATLVQPVGSPLSLECTVEGTSNPNLYWYRQAAGRGLQLLFYSVGIGQISSEVPQNLSASRPQDRQFILSSKKLLLSDSGFYLCAWRDQEPRDRGHQPQHFGDGTRLSIL.

V and J are TRBV5-1 and TRBJ1-1; D not resolved. The CDR3 length is 16 residues. Germline lookup yields CDR1 SGHRS and CDR2 YFSETQ. The ends were cut back, 4 bases at V and 6 bases at J, with 22 bases in the middle. CDR3 amino acids: CASSPTMDSPRPEAFF. The CDR3 DNA reads TGCGCCAGCAGCCCTACTATGGACTCCCCGAGACCTGAAGCTTTCTTT.

This clone has a handful of counts. This chain connects TRBV18 to TRBJ1-1; 8 bases are a match to TRBD1. The trim removed 5 bases at V and 4 bases at J, leaving 15 bases unmatched. The CDR3 totals 17 residues. Germline V lookup: CDR1 KGHSH, CDR2 LQKENI. The CDR3 loop reads CASSTTSTGALGTEAFF. The CDR3 DNA reads TGTGCCAGCTCAACTACCTCGACAGGGGCACTGGGCACTGAAGCTTTCTTT.

V is TRBV4-2 and J is TRBJ1-1; no firm D call. The CDR3 is 13 amino acids. CDR1 and CDR2 (germline): LGHNA, YNFKEQ. The V end lost 1 base, the J end lost 7 bases, and 10 bases lay between the germline ends. The CDR3 DNA reads TGTGCCAGCAGCCAAGTGGCAACAAGTGAAGCTTTCTTT. It encodes CASSQVATSEAFF.

This chain connects TRBV7-8 to TRBJ1-5, with D tentatively TRBD1 (5 bases). CDR3 length equals 15 residues. The germline V gene has CDR1 SGHVS and CDR2 FQNEAQ. V lost 5 bases to trimming and J lost 11 bases, with 22 bases between them. Here the CDR3 DNA reads TGTGCCAGCAGCCCCAGCCGACAGCGCACTGGAACCCAGCATTTT. This codes for CASSPSRQRTGTQHF.

This clone occurred a few times. The V and J genes are TRBV7-8 and TRBJ1-6; tentatively, D is TRBD1 (5 bases). CDR1 is SGHVS and CDR2 is FQNEAQ in the germline V gene. Deletions cut 5 bases from V and 9 bases from J, with 14 bases between. This CDR3 has 14 residues. This chain's CDR3 is CASSPPGGLSPLHF. The CDR3 DNA reads TGTGCCAGCAGCCCCCCGGGGGGTCTTTCACCCCTCCACTTT. Combining the CDR3 with reference TRBV7-8 and TRBJ1-6 gives the whole variable domain GAGVSQSPRYKVAKRGQDVALRCDPISGHVSLFWYQQALGQGPEFLTYFQNEAQLDKSGLPSDRFFAERPEGSVSTLKIQRTQQEDSAVYLCASSPPGGLSPLHFGNGTRLTVT.

The V call is TRBV25-1, the J call TRBJ1-2, with 7 bases fitting TRBD1. The trim removed 5 bases at V and 6 bases at J, leaving 9 bases unmatched. Germline V gene lookup returns CDR1 MGHDK and CDR2 SYGVNS. The CDR3 spans 14 residues. CDR3 sequence reads: CASSPSRDSHGYTF. CDR3 in DNA: TGTGCCAGCAGTCCGTCCCGGGACAGCCATGGCTACACCTTC.

The chain has TRBV7-6 and TRBJ2-7; 9 bases are shared with TRBD2. Germline loops: CDR1 SGHVS, CDR2 FNYEAQ. The CDR3 sequence is 14 residues long. The J segment lost 2 bases and the V segment lost 5 bases, leaving 4 bases of the junction unmatched. This chain's CDR3 is CASSMSGGPYEQYF. The CDR3 DNA reads TGTGCCAGCAGCATGAGCGGGGGGCCCTACGAGCAGTACTTC.

V usage is TRBV6-5 and J usage is TRBJ2-7, with D possibly TRBD1 on 6 matching bases. Germline values: CDR1 MNHEY, CDR2 SVGAGI. The CDR3 spans 15 residues. The V gene lost 6 bases and the J gene lost 5 bases, with 20 bases spanning the gap. The CDR3 DNA reads TGTGCCAGCAGCGTTGACAGGCAAAGGTTTCACGAGCAGTACTTC. It specifies CASSVDRQRFHEQYF.

This rearrangement joins TRBV5-4 to TRBJ1-6; tentatively, D is TRBD1 (5 bases). Trimming left V 7 bases short and J 0 bases short, with 14 bases between. CDR1 is SGHNT and CDR2 is YYREEE in the germline V gene (reference sequence). This CDR3 is built from 16 residues. CDR3 loop: CASGGDTSSYNSPLHF. CDR3 DNA: TGTGCCAGCGGGGGGGATACGAGCTCCTATAATTCACCCCTCCACTTT.

The V and J genes are TRBV15 and TRBJ1-5; D remains ambiguous. Germline V gene data show CDR1 as LNHNV and CDR2 as YYDKDF (reference sequence). This CDR3 has 13 amino acids. Trimming took 6 bases from V and 4 from J, leaving 10 bases between them. CDR3 residues: CATRPSHNQPQHF. CDR3 DNA: TGTGCCACCAGGCCGTCACATAATCAGCCCCAGCATTTT.

The rearrangement links TRBV6-5 to TRBJ1-2; 8 bases are a match to TRBD1. The V segment lost 5 bases and the J segment 4 bases; nucleotides outside the gene matches: 6. This CDR3 contains 14 residues. Germline CDR1 and CDR2: MNHEY and SVGAGI. CDR3 sequence (DNA): TGTGCCAGCAGTCGCCTACAGGGGGTCTATGGCTACACCTTC. This encodes CASSRLQGVYGYTF.

This clone was seen a few times. The chain recombines TRBV7-8 with TRBJ1-4, with 10 nucleotides matching TRBD1. The V gene's germline CDR1 is SGHVS and CDR2 FQNEAQ. V trimming: 5 bases; J trimming: 7 bases; junction bases outside the gene matches: 13. The CDR3 consists of 17 residues. The DNA for the CDR3 is TGTGCCAGCAGCCCTGACAGGGGGCAAGGGGGATTTGAAAAACTGTTTTTT. Amino acids: CASSPDRGQGGFEKLFF.

The chain is built from TRBV7-8 and TRBJ1-1; 9 bases are a match to TRBD1. The CDR3 extends over 17 amino acids. V was pared by 5 bases and J by 7 bases, with 17 bases of the junction left unmatched. Germline values: CDR1 SGHVS, CDR2 FQNEAQ. The CDR3 sequence: CASSINPPGQGYGEAFF. The CDR3 DNA reads TGTGCCAGCAGCATCAACCCTCCGGGACAGGGATATGGTGAAGCTTTCTTT. Combining the CDR3 with reference TRBV7-8 and TRBJ1-1 gives the whole variable domain GAGVSQSPRYKVAKRGQDVALRCDPISGHVSLFWYQQALGQGPEFLTYFQNEAQLDKSGLPSDRFFAERPEGSVSTLKIQRTQQEDSAVYLCASSINPPGQGYGEAFFGQGTRLTVV.

The chain links TRBV2 to TRBJ1-2, with 7 nucleotides matching TRBD1. With 6 bases clipped from V and 2 bases from J, the junction kept 6 bases outside the gene matches. CDR3 length equals 14 residues. The V gene's germline CDR1 is SNHLY and CDR2 FYNNEI. The chain's CDR3 is CASSGDRINYGYTF. CDR3 DNA sequence: TGTGCCAGCAGCGGGGACAGAATAAACTATGGCTACACCTTC.

The chain is built from TRBV5-1 and TRBJ1-1, with D maybe TRBD1 (6 bases). Trimming took 2 bases from V and 1 from J, leaving 15 bases between them. The CDR3 totals 16 residues. In germline, CDR1 is SGHRS, CDR2 YFSETQ. The CDR3, as DNA: TGCGCCAGCAGCTTTTCTCAGGCAGGGGCGAACACTGAAGCTTTCTTT. Residues: CASSFSQAGANTEAFF.